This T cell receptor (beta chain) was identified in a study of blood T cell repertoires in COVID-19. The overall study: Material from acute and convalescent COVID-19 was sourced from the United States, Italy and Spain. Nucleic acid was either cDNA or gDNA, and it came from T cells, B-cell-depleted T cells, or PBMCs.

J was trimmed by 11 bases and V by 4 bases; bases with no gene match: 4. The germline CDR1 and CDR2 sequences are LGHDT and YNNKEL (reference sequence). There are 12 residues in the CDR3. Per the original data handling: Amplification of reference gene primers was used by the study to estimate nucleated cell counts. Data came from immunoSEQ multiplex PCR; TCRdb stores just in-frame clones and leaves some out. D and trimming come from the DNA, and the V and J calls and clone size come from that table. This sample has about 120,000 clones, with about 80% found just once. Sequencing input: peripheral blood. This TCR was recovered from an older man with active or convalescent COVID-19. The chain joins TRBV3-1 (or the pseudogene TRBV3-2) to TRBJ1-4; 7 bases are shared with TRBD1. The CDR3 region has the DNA TGTGCCAGCAGCCGCGACAGGGACAAACTGTTTTTT. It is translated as CASSRDRDKLFF.